This T cell receptor (beta chain) was observed in a study of response to subunit inactivated influenza vaccine. General study results and limits: Seasonal influenza vaccination, on each occasion, was suggested by the authors to recruit few new T cells.

After removal of 0 bases from V and 3 bases from J, the junction contained 4 bases not matched to a gene. The length of the CDR3 is 16 residues. Germline lookup yields CDR1 SGDLS and CDR2 YYNGEE. TCRdb called the RT-PCR reads again in MiXCR, with one record for every CDR3 protein. The data show about 700,000 distinct CDR3 sequences, 14% seen once. This clonotype appeared a few times. The antigen is not known. The receptor was isolated from a man in his fifties who received an inactivated influenza vaccine. This material consisted of PBMCs from blood, taken around 15 days before vaccination. The chain has TRBV9 and TRBJ2-1, with 9 bases matching TRBD1. In DNA, the CDR3 is TGTGCCAGCAGCGTAGCTTCGGGACAGGGCTACAATGAGCAGTTCTTC. This encodes CASSVASGQGYNEQFF.